These 18 T cell receptor beta chains share one sample of origin, sequenced in a study of blood T cell repertoires in COVID-19. Assay: immunoSEQ multiplex PCR; the TCRdb copy retains only in-frame clones and omits some. The sample holds approximately 150,000 clones, about nine tenths seen once. The specimen was peripheral blood. All receptors come from a human donor in a cohort sampled during active COVID-19.

The DNA for the CDR3 is TGTGCCAGCAGTTCAACCGGGACAGGGTCAGAGACCCAGTACTTC. Protein sequence: CASSSTGTGSETQYF. The chain employs TRBV6-6 and TRBJ2-5; 9 bases are a match to TRBD1. Germline-derived CDR1 and CDR2 are MNHNY and SVGAGI (reference sequence). The junction had 7 bases not matched to a gene; V was cut back by 4 bases and J by 4 bases. This CDR3 is built from 15 residues.

The chain recombines TRBV4-3 with TRBJ1-1, with no clear D. CDR1 is LGHNA, CDR2 YSLEER, per germline. This CDR3 spans 16 amino acids. Trimming removed 2 bases from V and 5 bases from J, with 18 bases in between. The CDR3 sequence: CASSQPARSAGTEAFF. For the CDR3, the DNA is TGCGCCAGCAGCCAACCGGCGCGGTCGGCGGGTACTGAAGCTTTCTTT.

The J gene is TRBJ2-1, the V gene TRBV9; no clear D gene. The germline V gene has CDR1 SGDLS and CDR2 YYNGEE. The CDR3 is 14 residues long. V lost 4 bases to trimming and J lost 4 bases, with 12 bases between them. The CDR3 reads CASSTQDGYNEQFF. In DNA, the CDR3 is TGTGCCAGCAGCACACAAGACGGGTACAATGAGCAGTTCTTC.

The chain links TRBV4-3 to TRBJ1-4; 9 nucleotides line up with TRBD1. V shed 2 bases and J 0 bases; nucleotides not matched to a gene: 7. CDR1 and CDR2 (germline): LGHNA, YSLEER. This CDR3 has 18 residues. CDR3 nucleotide sequence: TGCGCCAGCAGCCAACCCCGGGGACAGGGTGCAACTAATGAAAAACTGTTTTTT. Encoded protein: CASSQPRGQGATNEKLFF.

Written as DNA, the CDR3 is TGTGCCAGCAGCCACAGAGGGACGCAGTATTTT. Amino acid sequence: CASSHRGTQYF. The V call is TRBV3-1 (or the pseudogene TRBV3-2), the J call TRBJ2-3, with D possibly matching TRBD2 (5 bases). V was pared by 3 bases and J by 9 bases, with 7 bases between. Per the germline V gene, CDR1 is LGHDT and CDR2 is YNNKEL (reference sequence). The CDR3 has 11 residues.

The rearrangement joins TRBV28 to TRBJ1-2; 7 bases agree with TRBD1. Germline assignment: CDR1 MDHEN and CDR2 SYDVKM. This CDR3 is 17 amino acids long. Trimming took 5 bases from V and 1 from J; bases not matched to a gene: 13. The DNA for the CDR3 is TGTGCCAGCAGTCCTCGACAGGGACGAGACCTTAACTATGGCTACACCTTC. It codes for CASSPRQGRDLNYGYTF.

The chain joins TRBV2 to TRBJ2-5, with 8 positions matching TRBD2. Germline V gene sequence: CDR1 SNHLY, CDR2 FYNNEI. The CDR3 totals 15 residues. The junction had 11 bases not matched to a gene; V was cut back by 6 bases and J by 5 bases. As DNA, the CDR3 is TGTGCCAGCAGAGGTACGAGCGGGGGTCTCGAGACCCAGTACTTC. Protein sequence: CASRGTSGGLETQYF. Based on the CDR3 plus reference TRBV2 and TRBJ2-5, the full variable domain is EPEVTQTPSHQVTQMGQEVILRCVPISNHLYFYWYRQILGQKVEFLVSFYNNEISEKSEIFDDQFSVERPDGSNFTLKIRSTKLEDSAMYFCASRGTSGGLETQYFGPGTRLLVL.

The J gene is TRBJ2-1, the V gene TRBV11-2; TRBD2 agrees at 9 bases. Germline-derived CDR1 and CDR2 are SGHAT and FQNNGV. CDR3 length: 14 amino acids. The V segment lost 1 base and the J segment 10 bases; nucleotides outside the gene matches: 5. CDR3 in DNA: TGTGCCAGCAGCTTAGCCGGGACTAGCCGGGAGCAGTTCTTC. It translates to CASSLAGTSREQFF.

The DNA for the CDR3 is TGTGCCAGCAGCCTATCCAGACAGGGTAATTCACCCCTCCACTTT. Translation: CASSLSRQGNSPLHF. This chain connects TRBV7-2 to TRBJ1-6; 7 bases agree with TRBD1. The CDR3 is 15 amino acids. The V and J ends lost 5 bases and 6 bases, in that order; junction bases with no gene match: 7. From germline, CDR1 is SGHTA and CDR2 FQGNSA.

This chain joins TRBV7-6 and TRBJ1-2, with a weak D call TRBD1 (6 bases). V was cut by 1 base and J by 8 bases, with 14 bases left in between. The CDR3 has 14 amino acids. Germline CDR1 and CDR2: SGHVS and FNYEAQ. This CDR3 is CASSLGLSGEGYTF. CDR3 coding DNA: TGTGCCAGCAGCTTAGGGCTATCAGGGGAGGGCTACACCTTC.

The rearrangement joins TRBV11-2 to TRBJ2-3; 9 bases match TRBD2. V lost 4 bases and J lost 6; bases outside the gene matches: 5. Per germline, CDR1 SGHAT and CDR2 FQNNGV. The CDR3 contains 14 residues. CDR3 coding DNA: TGTGCCAGCAGCTATAGCGGGGGCCCCGATACGCAGTATTTT. It is translated as CASSYSGGPDTQYF.

The V and J genes are TRBV7-2 and TRBJ1-6; D remains unclear. This CDR3 comprises 16 residues. CDR1 and CDR2 (germline): SGHTA, FQGNSA. The V gene lost 1 base and the J gene lost 0 bases, with 7 bases spanning the gap. The CDR3 bases are TGTGCCAGCAGCTTAGTCCCGAGCTCCTATAATTCACCCCTCCACTTT. Its translation is CASSLVPSSYNSPLHF.

V gene TRBV3-1 (or the pseudogene TRBV3-2) combines with J gene TRBJ2-2; 8 bases map to TRBD2. J gave up 4 bases and V 0 bases, and 7 bases lay outside the gene matches. Germline values: CDR1 LGHDT, CDR2 YNNKEL (reference sequence). The CDR3 runs 17 residues. Here the CDR3 reads CASSQDPGGAGTGELFF. The CDR3 DNA reads TGTGCCAGCAGCCAAGATCCCGGGGGGGCCGGCACCGGGGAGCTGTTTTTT.

This rearrangement joins TRBV18 to TRBJ2-4; D unclear. The V gene lost 3 bases and the J gene lost 5 bases, with 8 bases spanning the gap. The germline V gene encodes CDR1 KGHSH and CDR2 LQKENI. The CDR3 has 13 amino acids. The CDR3 region has the DNA TGTGCCAGCTCACCGAGGCCCGAAAACATTCAGTACTTC. Protein sequence: CASSPRPENIQYF.

V is TRBV4-1 and J is TRBJ2-1, with D possibly being TRBD2 (5 bases). Trimming left V 1 base short and J 3 bases short, with 16 bases between. The CDR3 is made up of 17 amino acids. Germline loops: CDR1 MGHRA, CDR2 YSYEKL. The CDR3 nucleotides are TGCGCCAGCAGCCAAGGGAGGTTTCGGACTCTCTACAATGAGCAGTTCTTC. Its protein product is CASSQGRFRTLYNEQFF.

The CDR3 bases are TGCGCCAGCAGCTTGGAAGGACAGGGGGCTTTCTTT. Its translation: CASSLEGQGAFF. V usage is TRBV5-1 and J usage is TRBJ1-1; 9 positions match TRBD1. V gave up 0 bases and J gave up 11 bases; unmatched junction bases: 2. Germline CDR1 is SGHRS and CDR2 is YFSETQ. CDR3 length: 12 residues.

The chain couples TRBV7-2 to TRBJ2-3, with D maybe TRBD1 (5 bases). V was clipped by 8 bases and J by 2 bases, with 20 bases between them. CDR3 size: 16 residues. CDR1 is SGHTA and CDR2 is FQGNSA in the germline V gene. The CDR3 nucleotides read TGTGCCAGCGGATCAGGGTCTAGAAAGTACACAGATACGCAGTATTTT. This encodes CASGSGSRKYTDTQYF.

This sequence joins TRBV5-1 and TRBJ2-5; TRBD1 aligns across 9 bases. Germline CDR1 and CDR2: SGHRS and YFSETQ. The trim removed 8 bases at V and 5 bases at J, leaving 10 bases unmatched. This CDR3 region has 14 residues. The CDR3 protein is CASATTGGPETQYF. In DNA, the CDR3 is TGCGCCAGTGCCACGACAGGGGGACCGGAGACCCAGTACTTC.